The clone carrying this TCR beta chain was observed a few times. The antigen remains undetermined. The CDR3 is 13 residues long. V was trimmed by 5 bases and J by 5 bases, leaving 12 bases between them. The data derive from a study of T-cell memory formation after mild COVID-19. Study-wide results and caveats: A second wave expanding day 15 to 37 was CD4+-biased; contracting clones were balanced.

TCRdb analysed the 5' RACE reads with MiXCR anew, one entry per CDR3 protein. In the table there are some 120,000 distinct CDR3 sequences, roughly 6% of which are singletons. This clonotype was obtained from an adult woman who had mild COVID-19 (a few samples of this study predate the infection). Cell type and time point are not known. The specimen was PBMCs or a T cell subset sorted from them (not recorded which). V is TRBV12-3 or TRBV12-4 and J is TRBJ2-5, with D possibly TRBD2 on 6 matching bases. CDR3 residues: CASSRDWGETQYF. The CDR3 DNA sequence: TGTGCCAGCAGTCGGGACTGGGGGGAGACCCAGTACTTC.